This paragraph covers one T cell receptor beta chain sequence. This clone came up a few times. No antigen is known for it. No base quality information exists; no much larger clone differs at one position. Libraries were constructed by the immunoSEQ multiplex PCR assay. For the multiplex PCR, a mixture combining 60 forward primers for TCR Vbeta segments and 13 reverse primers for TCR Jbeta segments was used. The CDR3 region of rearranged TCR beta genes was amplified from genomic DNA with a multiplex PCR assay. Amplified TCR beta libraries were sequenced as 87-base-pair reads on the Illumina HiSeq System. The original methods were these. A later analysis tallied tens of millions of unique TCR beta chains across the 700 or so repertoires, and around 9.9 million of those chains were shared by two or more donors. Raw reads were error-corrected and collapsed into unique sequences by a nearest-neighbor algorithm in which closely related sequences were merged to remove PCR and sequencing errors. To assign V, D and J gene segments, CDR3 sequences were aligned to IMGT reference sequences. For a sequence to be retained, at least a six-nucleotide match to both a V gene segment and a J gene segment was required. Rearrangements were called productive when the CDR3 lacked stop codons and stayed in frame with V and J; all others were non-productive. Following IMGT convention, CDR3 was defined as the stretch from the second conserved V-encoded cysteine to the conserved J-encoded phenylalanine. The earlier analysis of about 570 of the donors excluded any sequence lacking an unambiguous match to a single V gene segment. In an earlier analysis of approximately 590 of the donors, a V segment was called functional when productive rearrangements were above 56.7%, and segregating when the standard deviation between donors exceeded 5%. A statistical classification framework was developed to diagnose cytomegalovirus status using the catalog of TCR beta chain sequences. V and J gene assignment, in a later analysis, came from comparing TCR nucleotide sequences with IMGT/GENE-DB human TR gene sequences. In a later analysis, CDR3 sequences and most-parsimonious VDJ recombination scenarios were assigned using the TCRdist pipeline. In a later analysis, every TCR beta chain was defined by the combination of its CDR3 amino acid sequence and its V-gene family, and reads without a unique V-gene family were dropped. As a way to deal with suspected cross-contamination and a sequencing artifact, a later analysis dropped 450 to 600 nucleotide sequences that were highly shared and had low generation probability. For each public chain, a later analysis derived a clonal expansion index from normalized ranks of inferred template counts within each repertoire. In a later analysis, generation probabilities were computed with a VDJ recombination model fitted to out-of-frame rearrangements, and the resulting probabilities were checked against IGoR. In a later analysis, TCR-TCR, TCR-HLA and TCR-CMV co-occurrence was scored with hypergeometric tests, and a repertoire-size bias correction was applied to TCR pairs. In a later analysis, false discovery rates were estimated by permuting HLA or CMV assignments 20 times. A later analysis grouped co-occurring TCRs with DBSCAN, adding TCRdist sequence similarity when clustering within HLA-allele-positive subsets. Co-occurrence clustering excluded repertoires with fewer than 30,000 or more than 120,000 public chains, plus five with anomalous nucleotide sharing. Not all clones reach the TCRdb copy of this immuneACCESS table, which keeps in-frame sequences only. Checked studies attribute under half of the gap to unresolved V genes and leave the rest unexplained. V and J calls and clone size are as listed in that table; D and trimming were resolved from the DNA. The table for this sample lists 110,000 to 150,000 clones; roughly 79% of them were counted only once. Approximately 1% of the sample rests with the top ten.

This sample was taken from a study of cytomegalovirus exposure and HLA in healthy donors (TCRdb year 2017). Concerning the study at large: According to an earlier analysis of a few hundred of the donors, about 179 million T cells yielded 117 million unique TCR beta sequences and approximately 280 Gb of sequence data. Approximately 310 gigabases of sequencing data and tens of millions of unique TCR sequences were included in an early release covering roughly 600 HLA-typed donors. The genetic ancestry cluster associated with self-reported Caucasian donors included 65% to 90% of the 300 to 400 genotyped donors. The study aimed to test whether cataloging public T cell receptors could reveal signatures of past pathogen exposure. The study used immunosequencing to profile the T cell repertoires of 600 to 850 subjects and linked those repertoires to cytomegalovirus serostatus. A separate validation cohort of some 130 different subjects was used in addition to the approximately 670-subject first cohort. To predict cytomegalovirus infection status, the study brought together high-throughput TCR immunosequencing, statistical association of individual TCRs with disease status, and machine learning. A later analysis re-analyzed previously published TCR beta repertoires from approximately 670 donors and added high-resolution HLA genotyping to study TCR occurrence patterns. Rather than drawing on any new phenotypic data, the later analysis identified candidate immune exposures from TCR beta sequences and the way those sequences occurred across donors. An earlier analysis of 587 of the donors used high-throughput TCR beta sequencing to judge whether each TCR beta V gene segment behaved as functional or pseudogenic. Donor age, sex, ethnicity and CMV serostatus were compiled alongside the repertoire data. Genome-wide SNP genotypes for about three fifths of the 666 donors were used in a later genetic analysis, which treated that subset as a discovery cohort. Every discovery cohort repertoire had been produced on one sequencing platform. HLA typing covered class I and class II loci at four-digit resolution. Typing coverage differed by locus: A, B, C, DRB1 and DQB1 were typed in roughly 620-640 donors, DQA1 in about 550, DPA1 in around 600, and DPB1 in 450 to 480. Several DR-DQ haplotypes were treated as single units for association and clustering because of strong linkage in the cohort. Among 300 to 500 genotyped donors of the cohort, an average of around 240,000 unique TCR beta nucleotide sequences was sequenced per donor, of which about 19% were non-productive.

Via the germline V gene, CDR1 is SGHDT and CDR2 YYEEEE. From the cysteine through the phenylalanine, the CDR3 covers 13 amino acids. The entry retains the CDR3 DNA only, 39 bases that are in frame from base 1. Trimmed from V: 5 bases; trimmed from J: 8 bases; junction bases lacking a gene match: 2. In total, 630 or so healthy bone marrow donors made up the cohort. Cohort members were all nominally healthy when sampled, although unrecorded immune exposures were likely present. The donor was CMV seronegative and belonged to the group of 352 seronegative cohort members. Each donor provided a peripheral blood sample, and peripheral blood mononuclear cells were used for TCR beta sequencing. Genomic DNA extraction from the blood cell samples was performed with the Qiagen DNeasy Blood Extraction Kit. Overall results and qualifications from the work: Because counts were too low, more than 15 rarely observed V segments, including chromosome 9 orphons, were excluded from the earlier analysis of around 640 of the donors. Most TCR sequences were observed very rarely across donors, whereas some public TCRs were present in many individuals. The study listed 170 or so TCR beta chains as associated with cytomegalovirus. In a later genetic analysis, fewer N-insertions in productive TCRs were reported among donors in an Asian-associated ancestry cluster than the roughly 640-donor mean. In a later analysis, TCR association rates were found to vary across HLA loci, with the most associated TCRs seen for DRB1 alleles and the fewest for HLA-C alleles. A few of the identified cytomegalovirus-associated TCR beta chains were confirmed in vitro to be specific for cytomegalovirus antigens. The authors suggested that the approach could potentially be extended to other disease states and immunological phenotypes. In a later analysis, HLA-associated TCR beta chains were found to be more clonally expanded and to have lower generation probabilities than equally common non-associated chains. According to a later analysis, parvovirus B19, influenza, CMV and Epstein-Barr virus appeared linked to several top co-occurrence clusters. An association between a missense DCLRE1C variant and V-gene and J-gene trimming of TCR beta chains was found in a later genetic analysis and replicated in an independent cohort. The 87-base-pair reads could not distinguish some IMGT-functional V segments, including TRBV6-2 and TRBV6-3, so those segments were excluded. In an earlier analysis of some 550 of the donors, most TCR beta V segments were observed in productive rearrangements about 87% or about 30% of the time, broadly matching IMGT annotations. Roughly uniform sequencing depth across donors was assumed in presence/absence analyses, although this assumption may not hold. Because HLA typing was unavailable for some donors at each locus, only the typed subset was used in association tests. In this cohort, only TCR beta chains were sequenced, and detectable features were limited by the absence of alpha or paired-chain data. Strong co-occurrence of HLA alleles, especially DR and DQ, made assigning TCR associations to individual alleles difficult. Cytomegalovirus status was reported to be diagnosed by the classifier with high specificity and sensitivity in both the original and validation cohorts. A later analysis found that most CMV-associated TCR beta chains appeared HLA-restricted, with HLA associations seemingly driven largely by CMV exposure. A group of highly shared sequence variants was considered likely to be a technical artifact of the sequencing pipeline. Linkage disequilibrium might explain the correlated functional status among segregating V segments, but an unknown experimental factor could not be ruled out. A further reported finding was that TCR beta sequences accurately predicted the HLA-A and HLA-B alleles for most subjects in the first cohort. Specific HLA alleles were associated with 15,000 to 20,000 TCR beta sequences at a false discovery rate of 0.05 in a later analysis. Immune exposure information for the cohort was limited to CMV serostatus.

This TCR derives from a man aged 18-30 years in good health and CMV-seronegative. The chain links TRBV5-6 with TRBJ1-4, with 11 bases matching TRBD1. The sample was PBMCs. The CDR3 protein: CASSGTGGEKLFF. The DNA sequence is TGTGCCAGCAGTGGGACAGGGGGGGAAAAACTGTTTTTT. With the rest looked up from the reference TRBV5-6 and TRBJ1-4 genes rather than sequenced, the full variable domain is DAGVTQSPTHLIKTRGQQVTLRCSPKSGHDTVSWYQQALGQGPQFIFQYYEEEERQRGNFPDRFSGHQFPNYSSELNVNALLLGDSALYLCASSGTGGEKLFFGSGTQLSVL.